This entry lists 25 T cell receptor beta chains sequenced from one sample in a study of T cells in women clearing cervical HPV infection. TCRdb keeps only in-frame clones here, not all; method: immunoSEQ multiplex PCR. This sample contains fewer than 30,000 clones. Sequencing was carried out using blood buffy coat. These receptors all come from a woman aged 18 to 75 with a cervical HPV16 infection that either progressed to CIN3+ or cleared (not recorded which).

About this clone: The read terminates 3 residues ahead of where the CDR3 ends, so the germline J gene completes it. The V call is TRBV28, the J call TRBJ2-7; 8 bases match TRBD1. This CDR3 region has 13 residues. V was pared by 8 bases and J by 2 bases, with 5 bases of the junction left unmatched. Germline values: CDR1 MDHEN, CDR2 SYDVKM. CDR3 protein: CASYGQGTYEQYF. CDR3 bases read: TGTGCCAGCTACGGACAGGGAACCTACGAG.

Concerning this clone itself: The CDR3 end lies 3 residues beyond the end of the read and is filled in from the germline J gene. The chain has TRBV5-1 and TRBJ2-1, with TRBD1 matching over 9 bases. Germline trimming cut 4 bases from V and 9 bases from J; bases unmatched to any gene: 14. Per germline, CDR1 SGHRS and CDR2 YFSETQ. The CDR3 has 16 residues. CDR3 DNA, as far as it was read: TGCGCCAGCAGCCCCATCGGGGGACAGGGTGATGGTGAG. As protein: CASSPIGGQGDGE. The entire CDR3 protein reads CASSPIGGQGDGEQFF.

On this clone itself: The read terminates 3 residues ahead of where the CDR3 ends, so the germline J gene completes it. The J gene is TRBJ2-5, the V gene TRBV7-6; 7 bases are a match to TRBD1. The ends lost 3 bases at V and 7 bases at J; junction bases unmatched: 11. The CDR3 sequence is 15 residues long. Germline values: CDR1 SGHVS, CDR2 FNYEAQ. The CDR3 DNA, read in part, is TGTGCCAGCAGCTTTGGACAGGACTTCATGAGGACC. Its protein product is CASSFGQDFMRT. The whole CDR3 is CASSFGQDFMRTQYF.

A note on this clone: The read falls 3 residues short of the CDR3 end, and the missing part is taken from the germline J gene. The chain recombines TRBV11-3 with TRBJ2-7; TRBD1 agrees at 8 bases. V shed 5 bases and J 5 bases; nucleotides not matched to a gene: 8. This CDR3 contains 14 residues. Per the germline V gene, CDR1 is SGHNT and CDR2 is YENEEA. The sequenced part of the CDR3 DNA is TGTGCCAGCAGCCCGAGCGCGGACAGGGACGAG. Protein sequence: CASSPSADRDE. The whole CDR3 is CASSPSADRDEQYF.

Regarding this clone: At one end the junction does not follow the germline gene, possibly because of a read error. The DNA ends 3 residues before the CDR3 does, and the rest of the CDR3 is filled in from the germline J gene. Other nucleotide sequences from this sample produce the same CDR3. This chain uses TRBV18 with TRBJ1-3; 9 bases align to TRBD1. The CDR3 is 14 amino acids. Germline V CDR1 and CDR2: KGHSH, LQKENI. CDR3 sequence reads: CASSPPGQGNTIYF. The CDR3 DNA, read in part, is TGTGCCAGCTCACCACCGGGACAGGGAAACACG.

A note on this clone: The read comes to an end 3 residues before the CDR3 does, leaving the germline J gene to fill in the end. The J gene is TRBJ1-2, the V gene TRBV7-8; tentatively, D is TRBD1 (5 bases). Germline CDR1 and CDR2: SGHVS and FQNEAQ. The CDR3 runs to 15 residues. Partial CDR3 DNA: TGTGCCAGCAGCTTTAGCGGACAACTCTACAATGAC. Protein product: CASSFSGQLYND. The whole CDR3 reads CASSFSGQLYNDYTF.

In the case of this clone: The read ends 3 residues before the CDR3 terminus; that terminus is restored from the germline J gene. V and J are TRBV20-1 and TRBJ2-3, with 7 positions matching TRBD2. Germline loops: CDR1 DFQATT, CDR2 SNEGSKA (reference sequence). V shed 5 bases, J shed 2 bases, and the junction held 7 bases outside the gene matches. The CDR3 extends over 14 amino acids. The sequenced part of the CDR3 DNA is TGCAGTGCTCGGCTAGCGGTTGACACAGATACG. It translates to CSARLAVDTDT. The full CDR3 reads CSARLAVDTDTQYF.

For this clone: The read ends 3 residues early relative to the CDR3; the germline J gene fills the gap. The chain recombines TRBV19 with TRBJ2-1; perhaps TRBD1 as D (5 bases). CDR3 length: 12 residues. Germline CDR1 reads LNHDA; CDR2 reads SQIVND (reference sequence). The V and J ends lost 4 bases and 4 bases respectively, with 5 bases between them. The CDR3 bases that were read are TGTGCCAGTAGTACAGGGTACAATGAG. Encoded protein: CASSTGYNE. The CDR3 in full is CASSTGYNEQFF. The variable domain in full, with the rest retrieved from reference TRBV19 and TRBJ2-1, is DGGITQSPKYLFRKEGQNVTLSCEQNLNHDAMYWYRQDPGQGLRLIYYSQIVNDFQKGDIAEGYSVSREKKESFPLTVTSAQKNPTAFYLCASSTGYNEQFFGPGTRLTVL.

As to this clone: The CDR3 end is not reached by the read, which stops 3 residues before it; the germline J gene fills it in. This sequence joins TRBV7-9 and TRBJ1-1; perhaps TRBD1 as D (5 bases). This CDR3 comprises 13 residues. The V and J ends lost 3 bases and 4 bases respectively, with 9 bases between them. Germline V lookup: CDR1 SEHNR, CDR2 FQNEAQ (reference sequence). The CDR3 here is CASSFGGGTEAFF. CDR3 DNA, as far as it was read: TGTGCCAGCAGCTTTGGGGGGGGCACTGAA.

On this clone itself: The observed sequence ends 3 residues before the CDR3 terminus, with the missing tail filled in from the germline J gene. This sequence joins TRBV20-1 and TRBJ1-2; 10 bases fit TRBD1. Germline CDR1 reads DFQATT; CDR2 reads SNEGSKA (reference sequence). Unmatched junction bases numbered 4, after V lost 1 base and J lost 5 bases. This CDR3 spans 14 amino acids. The covered CDR3 bases are TGCAGTGCTAGAGCCCGGGACAGGGGTTATGGC. Amino acid sequence: CSARARDRGYG. The full CDR3 reads CSARARDRGYGYTF.

Turning to this clone: A read error may account for a junction end that differs from germline. The read is 3 residues too short to cover the CDR3 end, so that end is filled in from the germline J gene. This sequence joins TRBV7-7 and TRBJ1-2, with TRBD1 as a possible D gene (6 bases). The CDR3 has 15 residues. The germline gives CDR1 SSHAT, CDR2 FNYEAQ (reference sequence). The part of the CDR3 DNA that was read is TGTGCTAGCAGCCAAGGACAGACTGAGCTCTACGAC. As protein: CASSQGQTELYD. In full, the CDR3 is CASSQGQTELYDYTF.

Its frequency marks this clone as medium-sized (0.01 to 0.1%). Coverage ceases 3 residues before the CDR3 finishes, and the germline J gene fills in the end. The chain links TRBV6-2 or TRBV6-3 to TRBJ1-5, with unresolved D. The length of the CDR3 is 13 residues. CDR1 and CDR2 (germline): MNHEY, SVGEGT. V was shortened by 7 bases and J by 0 bases, with 7 bases between the two germline ends. CDR3 DNA (partial): TGTGCCAGCATGCGGGATAGCAATCAGCCC. This encodes CASMRDSNQP. The full CDR3 sequence reads CASMRDSNQPQHF.

For this clone: Read sequence stops 3 residues before the CDR3 end, and the germline J gene provides the missing end. This sequence joins TRBV7-8 and TRBJ2-7; 10 positions agree with TRBD1. The trim removed 5 bases at V and 2 bases at J, leaving 3 bases unmatched. Germline V lookup: CDR1 SGHVS, CDR2 FQNEAQ. The length of the CDR3 is 14 residues. The CDR3 sequence is CASSPGQGPYEQYF. The DNA read from the CDR3 is TGTGCCAGCAGCCCGGGACAGGGGCCCTACGAG. Full variable domain (missing parts from reference TRBV7-8 and TRBJ2-7): GAGVSQSPRYKVAKRGQDVALRCDPISGHVSLFWYQQALGQGPEFLTYFQNEAQLDKSGLPSDRFFAERPEGSVSTLKIQRTQQEDSAVYLCASSPGQGPYEQYFGPGTRLTVT.

With regard to this clone: The read ends 3 residues before the CDR3 terminus; that terminus is restored from the germline J gene. The rearrangement uses TRBV11-2 and TRBJ1-4, with 10 positions matching TRBD1. V dropped 6 bases and J dropped 7; count of bases not matched to a gene: 5. CDR3 length: 14 residues. Germline values: CDR1 SGHAT, CDR2 FQNNGV. This chain's CDR3 is CASSPGTGAEKLFF. Incomplete CDR3 DNA: TGTGCCAGCAGTCCCGGGACAGGGGCTGAAAAA. The variable domain in full, with the rest retrieved from reference TRBV11-2 and TRBJ1-4, is EAGVAQSPRYKIIEKRQSVAFWCNPISGHATLYWYQQILGQGPKLLIQFQNNGVVDDSQLPKDRFSAERLKGVDSTLKIQPAKLEDSAVYLCASSPGTGAEKLFFGSGTQLSVL.

Turning to this clone: The read ends 3 residues early relative to the CDR3; the germline J gene fills the gap. J is TRBJ2-2 and V is TRBV2; D is possibly TRBD2 (6 bases). The CDR3 consists of 13 residues. CDR1 and CDR2 (germline): SNHLY, FYNNEI. The CDR3 bases that were read are TGTGCCAGCAGGCCGGGGGTTAATGAAAAG. This gives the protein CASRPGVNEK. In full, the CDR3 is CASRPGVNEKLFF.

CDR3 protein: CASSPDRDTEAFF. The sequenced part of the CDR3 DNA is TGCGCCAGCAGCCCGGACAGGGATACTGAA. The chain has TRBV5-1 and TRBJ1-1, with 8 bases lining up with TRBD1. The read falls 3 residues short of the CDR3 end, and the missing part is taken from the germline J gene. Germline CDR1 is SGHRS and CDR2 is YFSETQ. The CDR3 loop spans 13 amino acids. Trimming removed 4 bases from V and 5 bases from J; junction bases left unmatched: 4.

About this clone itself: The DNA ends 3 residues before the CDR3 does, and the rest of the CDR3 is filled in from the germline J gene. The chain uses TRBV6-4 and TRBJ1-2, with D possibly being TRBD1 (5 bases). Germline-derived CDR1 and CDR2 are MRHNA and SNTAGT. The CDR3 length is 16 residues. The CDR3 sequence is CASSVGDSLPYNDYTF. CDR3 DNA, as far as it was read: TGTGCCAGCAGTGTTGGCGACAGTCTACCTTACAATGAC.

Note on this clone: Read data end 3 residues before the CDR3 end; the end is taken from the germline J gene. The V gene is TRBV19, the J gene TRBJ2-7; 16 bases match TRBD2. This CDR3 comprises 16 residues. Germline CDR1 reads LNHDA; CDR2 reads SQIVND (reference sequence). Germline trimming cut 4 bases from V and 2 bases from J; bases unmatched to any gene: 2. CDR3 sequence: CASSKGTSGRAYEQYF. The DNA read from the CDR3 is TGTGCCAGTAGTAAGGGGACTAGCGGGAGGGCCTACGAG.

On this clone: With the read ending 3 residues before the CDR3 end, the germline J gene is used to fill in that end. The V gene is TRBV11-2, the J gene TRBJ1-2; D is unresolved. Trimming pared 5 bases from V and 4 bases from J, leaving 14 bases between. The CDR3 covers 14 residues. The germline V gene has CDR1 SGHAT and CDR2 FQNNGV. The covered CDR3 bases are TGTGCCAGCAGCCCCTTAAGGTTGCTCTATGGC. It encodes CASSPLRLLYG. The whole CDR3 protein reads CASSPLRLLYGYTF.

Details on this clone: The observed sequence ends 3 residues before the CDR3 terminus, with the missing tail filled in from the germline J gene. Other nucleotide sequences in the sample specify the same CDR3. The chain combines TRBV19 with TRBJ1-2; TRBD1 aligns across 7 bases. The CDR3 extends over 15 amino acids. Unmatched junction bases numbered 8, after V lost 5 bases and J lost 2 bases. Germline CDR1 LNHDA, CDR2 SQIVND (reference sequence). CDR3 DNA (partial): TGTGCCAGTAGTGTATACAGGGGCGACAACTATGGC. This gives the protein CASSVYRGDNYG. The CDR3 in full is CASSVYRGDNYGYTF.

A remark on this clone: Read data end 3 residues before the CDR3 end; the end is taken from the germline J gene. This CDR3 is also generated by other DNA sequences in the sample. The V call is TRBV18, the J call TRBJ1-2, with 12 bases aligning to TRBD1. The trim removed 3 bases at V and 6 bases at J, leaving 8 bases unmatched. There are 16 residues in the CDR3. Looked up from germline, CDR1 is KGHSH and CDR2 is LQKENI. The CDR3 here is CASSPRPGQGADGYTF. CDR3 DNA, as far as it was read: TGTGCCAGCTCACCGCGGCCGGGACAGGGGGCGGATGGC.

Notes on this clone: The read gets to within 3 residues of the CDR3 end, and the germline J gene fills in the rest. This sequence joins TRBV7-9 and TRBJ2-5, with TRBD1 as a possible D gene (5 bases). CDR3 size: 14 residues. The V gene's germline CDR1 is SEHNR and CDR2 FQNEAQ (reference sequence). Trimming removed 5 bases from V and 0 bases from J, with 10 bases in between. The sequenced CDR3 bases are TGTGCCAGCAGCCAAAGACAGTACCAAGAGACC. Amino acid sequence: CASSQRQYQET. The CDR3 reads in full as CASSQRQYQETQYF.

Note on this clone: With the read ending 3 residues before the CDR3 end, the germline J gene is used to fill in that end. The chain combines TRBV5-4 with TRBJ2-2, with no clear D. Germline CDR1 and CDR2: SGHNT and YYREEE (reference sequence). The CDR3 contains 12 residues. The CDR3 sequence is CASSLYSEKLFF. The sequenced CDR3 bases are TGTGCCAGCAGCTTGTACTCTGAAAAG.

Of note for this clone: The CDR3 is cut off 3 residues early in the read; its end comes from the germline J gene. V usage is TRBV29-1 and J usage is TRBJ2-5, with D perhaps matching TRBD1 or TRBD2 (5 bases each). The V gene lost 5 bases and the J gene lost 5 bases, with 15 bases spanning the gap. The germline V gene encodes CDR1 SQVTM and CDR2 ANQGSEA. The CDR3 runs to 13 residues. The CDR3 is CSVQLRGVETQYF. CDR3 DNA (partial): TGCAGCGTTCAATTAAGGGGAGTGGAGACC.

A note on this clone: The read ends 3 residues before the CDR3 terminus; that terminus is restored from the germline J gene. V usage is TRBV19 and J usage is TRBJ1-2; maybe TRBD1 (6 bases). The CDR3 has 14 amino acids. CDR1 and CDR2 (germline): LNHDA, SQIVND (reference sequence). Deletions cut 4 bases from V and 2 bases from J, with 11 bases between. The CDR3 reads CASSTRTANYGYTF. The DNA read from the CDR3 is TGTGCCAGTAGTACGAGGACAGCGAACTATGGC.